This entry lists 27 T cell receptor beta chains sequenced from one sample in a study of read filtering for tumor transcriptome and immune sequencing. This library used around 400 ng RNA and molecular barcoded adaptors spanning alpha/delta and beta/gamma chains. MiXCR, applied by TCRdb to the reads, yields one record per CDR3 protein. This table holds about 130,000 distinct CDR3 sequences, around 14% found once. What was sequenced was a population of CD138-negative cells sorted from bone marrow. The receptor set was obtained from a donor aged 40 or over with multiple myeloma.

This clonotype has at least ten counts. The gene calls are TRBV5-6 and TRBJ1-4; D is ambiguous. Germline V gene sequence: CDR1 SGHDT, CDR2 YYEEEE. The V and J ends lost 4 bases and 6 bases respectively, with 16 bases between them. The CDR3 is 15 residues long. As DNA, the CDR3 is TGTGCCAGCAGCCCACTAGGAGGGATGGATGAAAAACTGTTTTTT. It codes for CASSPLGGMDEKLFF. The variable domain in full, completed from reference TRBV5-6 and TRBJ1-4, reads DAGVTQSPTHLIKTRGQQVTLRCSPKSGHDTVSWYQQALGQGPQFIFQYYEEEERQRGNFPDRFSGHQFPNYSSELNVNALLLGDSALYLCASSPLGGMDEKLFFGSGTQLSVL.

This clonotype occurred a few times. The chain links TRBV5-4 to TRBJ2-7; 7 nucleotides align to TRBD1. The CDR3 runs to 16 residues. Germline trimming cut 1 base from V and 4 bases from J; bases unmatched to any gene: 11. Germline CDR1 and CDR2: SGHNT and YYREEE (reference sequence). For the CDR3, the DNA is TGTGCCAGCAGCTTGCTCCCCAAAGACAGGGATTACGAGCAGTACTTC. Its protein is CASSLLPKDRDYEQYF.

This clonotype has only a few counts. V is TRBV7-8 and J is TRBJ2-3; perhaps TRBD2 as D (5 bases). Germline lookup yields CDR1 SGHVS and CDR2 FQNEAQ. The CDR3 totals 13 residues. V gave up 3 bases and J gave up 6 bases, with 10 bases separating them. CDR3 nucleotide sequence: TGTGCCAGCAGCTTCGGAGGCATGGATACGCAGTATTTT. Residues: CASSFGGMDTQYF.

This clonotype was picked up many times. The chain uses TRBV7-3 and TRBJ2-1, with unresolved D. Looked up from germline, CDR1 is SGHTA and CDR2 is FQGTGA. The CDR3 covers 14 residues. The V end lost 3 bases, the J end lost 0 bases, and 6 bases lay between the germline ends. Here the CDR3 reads CASSFGSSYNEQFF. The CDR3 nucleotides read TGTGCCAGCAGCTTCGGTTCCTCCTACAATGAGCAGTTCTTC.

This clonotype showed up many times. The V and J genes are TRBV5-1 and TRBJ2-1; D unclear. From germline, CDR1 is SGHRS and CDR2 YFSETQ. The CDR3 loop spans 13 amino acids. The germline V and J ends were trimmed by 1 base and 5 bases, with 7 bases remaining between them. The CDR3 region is CASSLYKDNEQFF. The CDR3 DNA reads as TGCGCCAGCAGCTTGTACAAGGACAATGAGCAGTTCTTC.

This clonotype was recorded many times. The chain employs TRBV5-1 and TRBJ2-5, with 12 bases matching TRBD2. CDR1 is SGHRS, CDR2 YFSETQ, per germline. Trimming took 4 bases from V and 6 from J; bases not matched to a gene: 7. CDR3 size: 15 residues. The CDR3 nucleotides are TGCGCCAGCAGCGTGACTAGCGGGAGTACACAGACCCAGTACTTC. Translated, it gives CASSVTSGSTQTQYF. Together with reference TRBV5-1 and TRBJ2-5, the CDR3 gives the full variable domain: KAGVTQTPRYLIKTRGQQVTLSCSPISGHRSVSWYQQTPGQGLQFLFEYFSETQRNKGNFPGRFSGRQFSNSRSEMNVSTLELGDSALYLCASSVTSGSTQTQYFGPGTRLLVL.

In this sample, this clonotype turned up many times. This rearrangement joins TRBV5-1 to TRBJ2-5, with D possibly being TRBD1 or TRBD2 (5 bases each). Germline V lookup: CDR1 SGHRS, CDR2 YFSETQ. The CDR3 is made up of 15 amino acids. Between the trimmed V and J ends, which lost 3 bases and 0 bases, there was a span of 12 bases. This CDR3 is CASSSGGRDQETQYF. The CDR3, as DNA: TGCGCCAGCAGCTCTGGAGGCAGGGACCAAGAGACCCAGTACTTC.

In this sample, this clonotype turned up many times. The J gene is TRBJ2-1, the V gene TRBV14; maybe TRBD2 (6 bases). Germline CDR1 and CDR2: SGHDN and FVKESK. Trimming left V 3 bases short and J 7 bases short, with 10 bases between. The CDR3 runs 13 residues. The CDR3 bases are TGTGCCAGCAGCCAGCAGGGAGGAAATGAGCAGTTCTTC. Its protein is CASSQQGGNEQFF. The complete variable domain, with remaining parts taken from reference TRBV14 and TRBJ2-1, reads EAGVTQFPSHSVIEKGQTVTLRCDPISGHDNLYWYRRVMGKEIKFLLHFVKESKQDESGMPNNRFLAERTGGTYSTLKVQPAELEDSGVYFCASSQQGGNEQFFGPGTRLTVL.

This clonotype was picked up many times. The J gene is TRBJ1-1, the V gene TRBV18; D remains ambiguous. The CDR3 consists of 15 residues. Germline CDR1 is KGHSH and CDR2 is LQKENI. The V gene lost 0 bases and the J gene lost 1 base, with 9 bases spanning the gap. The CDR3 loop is CASSPPSVQNTEAFF. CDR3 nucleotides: TGTGCCAGCTCACCACCGTCAGTGCAGAACACTGAAGCTTTCTTT.

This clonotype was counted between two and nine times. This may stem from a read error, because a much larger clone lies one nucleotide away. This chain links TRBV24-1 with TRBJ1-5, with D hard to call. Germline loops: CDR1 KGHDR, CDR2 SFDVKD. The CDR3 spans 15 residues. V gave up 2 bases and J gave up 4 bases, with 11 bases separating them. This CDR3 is CATSDSQRGNQPQHF. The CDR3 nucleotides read TGTGCCACCAGTGATTCGCAACGGGGTAATCAGCCCCAGCATTTT.

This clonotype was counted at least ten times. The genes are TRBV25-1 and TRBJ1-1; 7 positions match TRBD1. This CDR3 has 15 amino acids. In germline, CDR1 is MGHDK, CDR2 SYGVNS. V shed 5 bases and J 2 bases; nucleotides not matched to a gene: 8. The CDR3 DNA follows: TGTGCCAGCAGTCTCACCGGGACAGCTAACACTGAAGCTTTCTTT. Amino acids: CASSLTGTANTEAFF.

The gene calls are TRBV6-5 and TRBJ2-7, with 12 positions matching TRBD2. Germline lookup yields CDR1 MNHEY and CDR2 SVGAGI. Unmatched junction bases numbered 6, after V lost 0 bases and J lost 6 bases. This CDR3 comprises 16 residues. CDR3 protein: CASSYSTSGRVGEQYF. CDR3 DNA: TGTGCCAGCAGTTACTCGACTAGCGGGAGAGTCGGCGAGCAGTACTTC.

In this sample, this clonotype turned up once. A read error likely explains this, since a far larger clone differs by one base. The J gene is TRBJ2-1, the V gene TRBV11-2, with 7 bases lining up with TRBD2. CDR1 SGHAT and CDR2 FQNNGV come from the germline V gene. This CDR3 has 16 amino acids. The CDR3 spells CANSLMVGGGRNEQFF. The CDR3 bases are TGTGCCAACAGCTTAATGGTAGGCGGGGGACGCAATGAGCAGTTCTTC.

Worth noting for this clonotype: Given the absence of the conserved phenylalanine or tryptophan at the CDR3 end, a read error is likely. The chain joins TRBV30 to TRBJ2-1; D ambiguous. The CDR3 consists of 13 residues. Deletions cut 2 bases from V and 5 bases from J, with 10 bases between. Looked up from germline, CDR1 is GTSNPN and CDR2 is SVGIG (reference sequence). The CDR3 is CAWSLRLNNEQFS. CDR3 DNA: TGTGCCTGGAGTCTCCGACTGAACAATGAGCAGTTCTCC.

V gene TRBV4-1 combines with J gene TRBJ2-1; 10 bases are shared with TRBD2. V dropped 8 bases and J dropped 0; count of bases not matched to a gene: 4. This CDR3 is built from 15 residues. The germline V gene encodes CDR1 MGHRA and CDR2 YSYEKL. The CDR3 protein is CASASGGSSYNEQFF. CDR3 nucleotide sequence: TGCGCCAGCGCTAGCGGGGGAAGCTCCTACAATGAGCAGTTCTTC.

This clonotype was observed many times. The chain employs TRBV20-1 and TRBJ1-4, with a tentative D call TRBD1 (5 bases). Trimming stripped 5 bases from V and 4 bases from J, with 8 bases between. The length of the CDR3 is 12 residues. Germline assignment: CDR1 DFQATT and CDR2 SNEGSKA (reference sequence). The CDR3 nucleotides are TGCAGTGCTGAGGGACTTAATGAAAAACTGTTTTTT. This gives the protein CSAEGLNEKLFF.

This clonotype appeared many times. The CDR3 region is CSVDEGGGANVLTF. The CDR3 DNA follows: TGCAGCGTTGACGAGGGTGGTGGGGCCAACGTCCTGACTTTC. The V gene is TRBV29-1, the J gene TRBJ2-6; a possible D gene is TRBD2 (5 bases). This CDR3 has 14 amino acids. From germline, CDR1 is SQVTM and CDR2 ANQGSEA. Trimming stripped 3 bases from V and 3 bases from J, with 9 bases between.

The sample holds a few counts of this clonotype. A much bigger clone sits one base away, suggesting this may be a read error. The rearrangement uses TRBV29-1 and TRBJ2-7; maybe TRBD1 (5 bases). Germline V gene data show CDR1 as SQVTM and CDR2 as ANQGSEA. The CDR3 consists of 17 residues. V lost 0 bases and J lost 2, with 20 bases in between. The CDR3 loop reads CSVEDRWGRDKPYEQYF. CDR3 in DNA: TGCAGCGTTGAAGATCGTTGGGGCCGAGATAAGCCCTACGAGCAGTACTTC.

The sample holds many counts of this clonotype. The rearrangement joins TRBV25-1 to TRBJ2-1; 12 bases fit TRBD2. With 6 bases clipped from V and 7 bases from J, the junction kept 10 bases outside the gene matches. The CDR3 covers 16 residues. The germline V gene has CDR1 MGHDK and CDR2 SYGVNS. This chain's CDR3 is CASSAPRTSGTNEQFF. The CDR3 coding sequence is TGTGCCAGCAGCGCTCCAAGGACTAGCGGGACGAATGAGCAGTTCTTC.

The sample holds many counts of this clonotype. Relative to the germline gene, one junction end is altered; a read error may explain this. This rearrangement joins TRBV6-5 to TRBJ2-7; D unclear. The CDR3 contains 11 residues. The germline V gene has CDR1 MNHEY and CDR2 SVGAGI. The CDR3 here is CASSYSNEQYF. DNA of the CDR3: TGTGCCAGCAGTTACTCCAACGAGCAGTACTTC.

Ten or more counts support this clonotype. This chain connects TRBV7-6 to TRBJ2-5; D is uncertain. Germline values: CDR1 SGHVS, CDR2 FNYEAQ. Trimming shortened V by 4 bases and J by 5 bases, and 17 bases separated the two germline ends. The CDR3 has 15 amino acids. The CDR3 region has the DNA TGTGCCAGCAGCTCTAATCCGGACGGGCTTGAGACCCAGTACTTC. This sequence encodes CASSSNPDGLETQYF.

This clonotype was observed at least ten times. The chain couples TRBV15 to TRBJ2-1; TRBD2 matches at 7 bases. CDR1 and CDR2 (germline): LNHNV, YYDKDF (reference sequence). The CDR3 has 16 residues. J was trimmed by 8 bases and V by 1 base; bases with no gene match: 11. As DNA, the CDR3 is TGTGCCACCAGCAGAGGCTGGGGCGGGAGAAAGTATGAGCAGTTCTTC. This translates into CATSRGWGGRKYEQFF.

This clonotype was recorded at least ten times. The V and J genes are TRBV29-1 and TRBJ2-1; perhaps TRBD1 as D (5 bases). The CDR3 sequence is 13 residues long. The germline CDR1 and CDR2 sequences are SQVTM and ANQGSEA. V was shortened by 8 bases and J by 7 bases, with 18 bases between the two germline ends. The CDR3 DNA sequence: TGCAGCTCTTGGGATCTACAGGAAAATGAGCAGTTCTTC. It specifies CSSWDLQENEQFF.

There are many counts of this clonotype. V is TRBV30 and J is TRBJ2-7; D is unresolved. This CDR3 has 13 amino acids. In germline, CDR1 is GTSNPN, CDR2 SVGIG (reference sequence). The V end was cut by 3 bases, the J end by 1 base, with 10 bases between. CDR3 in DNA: TGTGCCTGGAGCCTCTCGCCTTCCTACGAGCAGTACTTC. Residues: CAWSLSPSYEQYF.

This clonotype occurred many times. The CDR3 nucleotides are TGCGCCAGCAGCTTACGGGGGGAGTACAATGAGCAGTTCTTC. It translates to CASSLRGEYNEQFF. This chain uses TRBV5-1 with TRBJ2-1; TRBD2 aligns across 7 bases. The CDR3 runs 14 residues. V was pared by 2 bases and J by 4 bases, with 3 bases of the junction left unmatched. Germline values: CDR1 SGHRS, CDR2 YFSETQ.

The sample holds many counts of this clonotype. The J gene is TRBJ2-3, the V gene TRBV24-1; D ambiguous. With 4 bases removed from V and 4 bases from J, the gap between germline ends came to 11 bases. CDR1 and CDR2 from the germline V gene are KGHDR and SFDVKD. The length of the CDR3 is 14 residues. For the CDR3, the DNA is TGTGCCACCAGTGACTTATCGACTGCAGATACGCAGTATTTT. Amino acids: CATSDLSTADTQYF.

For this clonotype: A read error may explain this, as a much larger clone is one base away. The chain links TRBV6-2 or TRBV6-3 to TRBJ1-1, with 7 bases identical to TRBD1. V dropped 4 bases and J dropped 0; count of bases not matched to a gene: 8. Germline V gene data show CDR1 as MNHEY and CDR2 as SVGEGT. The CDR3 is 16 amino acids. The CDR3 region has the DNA TGTGCCAGCAGTTGCTCGAGGGGGCAGGTGAACACTGAAGCTTTCTTT. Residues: CASSCSRGQVNTEAFF.